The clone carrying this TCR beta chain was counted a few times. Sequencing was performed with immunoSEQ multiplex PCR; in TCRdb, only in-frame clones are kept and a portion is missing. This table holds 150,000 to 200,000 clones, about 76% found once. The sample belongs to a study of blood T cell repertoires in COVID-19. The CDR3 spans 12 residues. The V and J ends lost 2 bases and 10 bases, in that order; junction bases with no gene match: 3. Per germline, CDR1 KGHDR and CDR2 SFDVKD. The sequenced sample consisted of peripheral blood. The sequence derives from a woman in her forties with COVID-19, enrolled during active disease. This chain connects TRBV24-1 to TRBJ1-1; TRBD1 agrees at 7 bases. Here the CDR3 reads CATSDSGGRAFF. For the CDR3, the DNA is TGTGCCACCAGTGATTCAGGGGGGAGAGCTTTCTTT.